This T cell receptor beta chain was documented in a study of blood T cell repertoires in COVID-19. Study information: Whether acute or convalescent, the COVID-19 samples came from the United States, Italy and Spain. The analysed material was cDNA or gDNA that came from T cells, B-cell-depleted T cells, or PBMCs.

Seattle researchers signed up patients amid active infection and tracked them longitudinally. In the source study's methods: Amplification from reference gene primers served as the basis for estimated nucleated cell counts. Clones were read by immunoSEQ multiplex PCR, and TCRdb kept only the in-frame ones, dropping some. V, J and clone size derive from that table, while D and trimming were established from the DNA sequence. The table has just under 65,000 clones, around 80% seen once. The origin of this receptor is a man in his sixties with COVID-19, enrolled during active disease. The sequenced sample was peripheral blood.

CDR3 amino acids: CASTERVGEKLFF. Written as DNA, the CDR3 is TGTGCCAGCACCGAGAGGGTTGGAGAAAAACTGTTTTTT. The chain couples TRBV12-3 or TRBV12-4 to TRBJ1-4; D call uncertain. V lost 7 bases and J 8 bases, leaving 14 bases between the germline ends. The CDR3 contains 13 residues.